This is a list of T cell receptor beta chains from one sample in a study of read filtering for tumor transcriptome and immune sequencing. TCRdb reanalysed the reads using MiXCR and keeps one entry per CDR3 protein. The sample has roughly 59,000 distinct CDR3 sequences; approximately 18% are singletons. Sequenced: a population of CD138-negative cells sorted from bone marrow. The receptor set was obtained from a donor at least 40 years old with multiple myeloma. CDR3s include the opening cysteine and the closing phenylalanine or tryptophan. A D gene is named only where the DNA matches it firmly. Only some rows state a clone size, as once, few, many or a class for expanded clones.

V	J	size	D	DNA	CDR3
TRBV5-1	TRBJ2-1	.	TRBD2	TGCGCCAGCAAATTGCTCCCCCTCAGCGGGGGGAGGTATCCCAATGAGCAGTTCTTC	CASKLLPLSGGRYPNEQFF
TRBV7-6	TRBJ1-1	few	TRBD1	TGTGCCAGCCCTTTAAGACAGGGGGAGGTAGGCGTCACTGAAGCTTTCTTT	CASPLRQGEVGVTEAFF
TRBV7-3	TRBJ2-1	many	TRBD2	TGTGCCAGCAGCTCCCTGGCGGGGGGAGGTGAGCAGTTCTTC	CASSSLAGGGEQFF
TRBV15	TRBJ2-1	few	.	TGTGCCACCAGCAGAGATCAGGGGGGAGGTGAGCAGTTCTTC	CATSRDQGGGEQFF
TRBV6-2/TRBV6-3	TRBJ2-1	few	TRBD2	TGCGCCAGCACTAAACCGCCGGGACTAGCGGGTCCAAAGGGTGGGCAGTTCTTC	CASTKPPGLAGPKGGQFF
TRBV2	TRBJ2-7	many	.	TGTGCCAGCACCACCGGGACAACGGAGCAGTACTTC	CASTTGTTEQYF
TRBV7-3	TRBJ2-2	many	TRBD2	TGTGCCAGCAGCTTCGCGGGGGTAACCGGGGAGCTGTTTTTT	CASSFAGVTGELFF
TRBV28	TRBJ1-1	.	TRBD1	TGTGCCAGCAGTTCAACCGGGACAGGGAACACTGAAGCTTTCTTT	CASSSTGTGNTEAFF
TRBV28	TRBJ2-3	.	.	TGTGCCAGCAGTTCCCAAGTAGATACGCAGTATTTT	CASSSQVDTQYF
TRBV29-1	TRBJ1-2	many	.	TGCAGCGTTGCCCCAGGGGATCGGGGAAGCTATGGCTACACCTTC	CSVAPGDRGSYGYTF
TRBV12-3/TRBV12-4	TRBJ2-3	.	.	TGTGCCAGCAGTTTCCCAGGGACTGATACGCAGTATTTT	CASSFPGTDTQYF
TRBV28	TRBJ1-1	many	.	TGTGCCAGCAGTCCCGCCGACAGTCACCTTAACACTGAAGCTTTCTTT	CASSPADSHLNTEAFF
TRBV10-3	TRBJ2-2	many	TRBD2	TGTGCCATCAAGAATAGCGGGGGGAATCCCGGGGAGCTGTTTTTT	CAIKNSGGNPGELFF
TRBV5-6	TRBJ1-1	many	.	TGTGCCAGCAGCTTGGGAGAGGCTCGCAGGTGGGGCACTGAAGCTTTCTTT	CASSLGEARRWGTEAFF